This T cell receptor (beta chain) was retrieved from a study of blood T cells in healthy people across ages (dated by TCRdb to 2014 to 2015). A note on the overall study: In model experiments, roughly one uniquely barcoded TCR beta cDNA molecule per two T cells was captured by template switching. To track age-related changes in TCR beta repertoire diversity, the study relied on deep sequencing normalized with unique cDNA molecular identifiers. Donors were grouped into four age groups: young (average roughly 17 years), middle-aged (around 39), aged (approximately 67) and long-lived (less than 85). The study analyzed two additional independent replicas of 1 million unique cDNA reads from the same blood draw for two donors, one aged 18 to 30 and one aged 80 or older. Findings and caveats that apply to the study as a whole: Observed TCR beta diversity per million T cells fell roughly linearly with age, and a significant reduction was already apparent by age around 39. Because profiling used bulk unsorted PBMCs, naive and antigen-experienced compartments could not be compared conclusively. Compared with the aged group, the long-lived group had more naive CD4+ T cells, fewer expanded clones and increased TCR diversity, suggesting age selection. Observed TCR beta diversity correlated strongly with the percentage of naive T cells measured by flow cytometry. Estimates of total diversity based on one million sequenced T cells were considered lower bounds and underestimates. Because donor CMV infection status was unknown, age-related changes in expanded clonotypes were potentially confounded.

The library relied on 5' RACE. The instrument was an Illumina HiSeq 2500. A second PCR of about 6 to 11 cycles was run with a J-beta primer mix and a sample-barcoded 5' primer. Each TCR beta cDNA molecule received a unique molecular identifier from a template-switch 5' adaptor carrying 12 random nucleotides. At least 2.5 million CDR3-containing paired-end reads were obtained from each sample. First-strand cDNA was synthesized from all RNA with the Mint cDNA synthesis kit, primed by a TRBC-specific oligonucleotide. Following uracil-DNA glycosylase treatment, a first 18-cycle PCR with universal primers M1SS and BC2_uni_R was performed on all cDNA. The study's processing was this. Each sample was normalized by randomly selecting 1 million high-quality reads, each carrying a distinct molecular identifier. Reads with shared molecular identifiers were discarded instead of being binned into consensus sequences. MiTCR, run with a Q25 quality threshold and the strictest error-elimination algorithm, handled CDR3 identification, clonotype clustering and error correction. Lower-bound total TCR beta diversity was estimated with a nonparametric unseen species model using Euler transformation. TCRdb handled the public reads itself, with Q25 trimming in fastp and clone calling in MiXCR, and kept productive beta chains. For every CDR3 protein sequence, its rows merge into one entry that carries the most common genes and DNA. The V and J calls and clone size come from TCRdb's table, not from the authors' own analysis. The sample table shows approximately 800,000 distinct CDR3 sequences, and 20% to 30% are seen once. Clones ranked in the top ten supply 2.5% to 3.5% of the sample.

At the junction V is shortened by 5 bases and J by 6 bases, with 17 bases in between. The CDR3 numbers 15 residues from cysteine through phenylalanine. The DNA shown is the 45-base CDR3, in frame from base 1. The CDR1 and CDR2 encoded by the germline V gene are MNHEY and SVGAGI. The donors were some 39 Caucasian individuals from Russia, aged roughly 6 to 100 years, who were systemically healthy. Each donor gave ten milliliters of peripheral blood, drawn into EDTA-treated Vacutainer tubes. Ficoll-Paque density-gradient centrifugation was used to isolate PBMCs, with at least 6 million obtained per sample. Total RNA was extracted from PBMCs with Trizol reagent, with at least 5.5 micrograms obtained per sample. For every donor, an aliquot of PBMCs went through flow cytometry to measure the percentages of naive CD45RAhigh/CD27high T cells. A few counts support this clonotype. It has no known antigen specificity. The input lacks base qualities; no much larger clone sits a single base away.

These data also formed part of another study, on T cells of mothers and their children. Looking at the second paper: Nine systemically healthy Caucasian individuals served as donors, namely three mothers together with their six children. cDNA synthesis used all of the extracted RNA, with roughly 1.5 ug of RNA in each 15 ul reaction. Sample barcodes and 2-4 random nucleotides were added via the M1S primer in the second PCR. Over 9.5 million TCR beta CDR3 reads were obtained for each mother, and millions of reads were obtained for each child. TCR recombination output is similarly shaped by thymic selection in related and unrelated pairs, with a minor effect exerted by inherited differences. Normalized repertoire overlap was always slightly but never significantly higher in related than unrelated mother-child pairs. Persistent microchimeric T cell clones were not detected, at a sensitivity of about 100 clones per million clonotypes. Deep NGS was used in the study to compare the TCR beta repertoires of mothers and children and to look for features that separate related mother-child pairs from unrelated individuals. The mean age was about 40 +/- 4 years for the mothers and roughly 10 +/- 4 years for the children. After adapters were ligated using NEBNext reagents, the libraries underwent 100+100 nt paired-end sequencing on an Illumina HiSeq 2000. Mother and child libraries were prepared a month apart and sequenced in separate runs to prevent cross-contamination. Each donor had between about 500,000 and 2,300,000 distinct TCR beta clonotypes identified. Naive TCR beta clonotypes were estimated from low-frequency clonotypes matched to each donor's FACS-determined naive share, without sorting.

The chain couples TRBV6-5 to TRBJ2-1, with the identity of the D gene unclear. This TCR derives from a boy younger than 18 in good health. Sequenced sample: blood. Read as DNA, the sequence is TGTGCCAGCAGTGGCCGGCTCAGTAACCTCAATGAGCAGTTCTTC. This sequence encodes CASSGRLSNLNEQFF.